Below are 14 T cell receptor beta chains sequenced from a single sample in a study of shared clonotypes between healthy human individuals. Profiled with immunoSEQ multiplex PCR; TCRdb holds only in-frame clones, not every one. The repertoire holds about 820,000 clones, with more than 85% as singletons. Terminally differentiated effector memory CD45RA+ cells were excluded by CCR7 positive selection of CD45RO-negative cells. The material sequenced was naive CD8+ T cells sorted from blood. These receptors came from a man aged 25 to 40 in good health.

For this clone: Other DNA sequences of this sample code for an identical CDR3. The chain carries TRBV18 and TRBJ2-7, with 13 bases fitting TRBD2. The CDR3 contains 16 residues. The J segment lost 0 bases and the V segment lost 1 base, leaving 0 bases of the junction unmatched. CDR1 and CDR2 (germline): KGHSH, LQKENI. The CDR3 nucleotides read TGTGCCAGCTCACCACGGACTAGCGGGAGCTCCTACGAGCAGTACTTC. Protein product: CASSPRTSGSSYEQYF.

The J gene is TRBJ2-7, the V gene TRBV10-3; D might be TRBD1 (6 bases). Germline CDR1 ENHRY, CDR2 SYGVKD. CDR3 length: 16 amino acids. V lost 4 bases and J lost 2, with 18 bases in between. The CDR3 loop reads CAISGTGTPEPYEQYF. The CDR3 coding sequence is TGTGCCATCAGTGGCACCGGGACACCCGAGCCCTACGAGCAGTACTTC.

The V and J genes are TRBV19 and TRBJ1-1; 10 bases are shared with TRBD1. Germline V gene data show CDR1 as LNHDA and CDR2 as SQIVND (reference sequence). Unmatched junction bases numbered 6, after V lost 5 bases and J lost 3 bases. This CDR3 is 15 amino acids long. DNA of the CDR3: TGTGCCAGTAGTGCCCCGGGACAGGGGTACACTGAAGCTTTCTTT. Encoded protein: CASSAPGQGYTEAFF.

The V gene is TRBV19, the J gene TRBJ1-5; D gene ambiguous. This CDR3 contains 13 residues. V lost 3 bases and J 7 bases, leaving 10 bases between the germline ends. Germline CDR1 is LNHDA and CDR2 is SQIVND (reference sequence). The CDR3 loop reads CASSIVIGQPQHF. The CDR3 DNA reads TGTGCCAGTAGTATCGTTATTGGACAGCCCCAGCATTTT.

The J gene is TRBJ1-1, the V gene TRBV20-1; the D gene is possibly TRBD1 (6 bases). Trimming stripped 2 bases from V and 8 bases from J, with 9 bases between. This CDR3 spans 11 amino acids. Germline-derived CDR1 and CDR2 are DFQATT and SNEGSKA (reference sequence). This CDR3 is CSARTGQEAFF. The CDR3 coding sequence is TGCAGTGCTAGAACTGGACAGGAAGCTTTCTTT.

The rearrangement joins TRBV28 to TRBJ2-3, with 8 positions matching TRBD1. The CDR3 spans 16 residues. Per the germline V gene, CDR1 is MDHEN and CDR2 is SYDVKM. The J segment lost 6 bases and the V segment lost 1 base, leaving 9 bases of the junction unmatched. CDR3 sequence: CASSLSGRGLVDTQYF. The CDR3 DNA sequence: TGTGCCAGCAGTTTATCGGGCAGGGGGCTGGTGGATACGCAGTATTTT.

The chain links TRBV7-9 to TRBJ2-2, with TRBD2 as a possible D gene (6 bases). Looked up from germline, CDR1 is SEHNR and CDR2 is FQNEAQ (reference sequence). V lost 5 bases and J 6 bases, leaving 10 bases between the germline ends. This CDR3 contains 13 residues. CDR3 coding DNA: TGTGCCAGCAGCCCGGGGGAGGCCGGGGAGCTGTTTTTT. It is translated as CASSPGEAGELFF.

The V call is TRBV29-1, the J call TRBJ1-2, with a possible D match to TRBD1 (6 bases). The CDR3 is 21 residues long. The V end lost 0 bases, the J end lost 4 bases, and 33 bases lay between the germline ends. Germline CDR1 SQVTM, CDR2 ANQGSEA. CDR3 sequence: CSVEDRIPNGKTGRMVYGYTF. In DNA, the CDR3 is TGCAGCGTTGAAGACCGGATCCCTAACGGAAAGACAGGAAGGATGGTCTATGGCTACACCTTC.

V gene TRBV29-1 combines with J gene TRBJ1-1; the match to TRBD1 covers 7 bases. Germline V lookup: CDR1 SQVTM, CDR2 ANQGSEA. The V gene end was trimmed by 6 bases and the J gene end by 6 bases; junction bases not matched to a gene: 13. The length of the CDR3 is 14 residues. In nucleotides, the CDR3 is TGCAGCGTCGCTTGGGGACAGCCAGGTGCTGAAGCTTTCTTT. Translation gives CSVAWGQPGAEAFF.

The J gene is TRBJ2-7, the V gene TRBV12-5, with D possibly being TRBD1 or TRBD2 (5 bases each). Germline V gene sequence: CDR1 LGHNT, CDR2 FRNRAP. Trimming left V 5 bases short and J 2 bases short, with 13 bases between. This CDR3 has 14 residues. Here the CDR3 DNA reads TGTGCTAGTGGTCCGGGACGGAACACCTACGAGCAGTACTTC. Its protein is CASGPGRNTYEQYF.

The rearrangement links TRBV7-9 to TRBJ2-7; 10 nucleotides align to TRBD2. The CDR3 is 15 residues long. Germline loops: CDR1 SEHNR, CDR2 FQNEAQ (reference sequence). Trimming removed 3 bases from V and 6 bases from J; junction bases left unmatched: 8. The CDR3 protein is CASSLTSGLFSEQYF. The CDR3 DNA reads TGTGCCAGCAGCTTGACTAGCGGGCTATTTAGCGAGCAGTACTTC.

In the case of this clone: The identical CDR3 is also encoded by other nucleotide sequences in the sample. The rearrangement joins TRBV7-2 to TRBJ2-7; D is possibly TRBD1 (5 bases). The ends were cut back, 2 bases at V and 3 bases at J, with 5 bases in the middle. The germline V gene encodes CDR1 SGHTA and CDR2 FQGNSA. The CDR3 length is 12 residues. CDR3 nucleotide sequence: TGTGCCAGCAGCTTACAGGGCTACGAGCAGTACTTC. This gives the protein CASSLQGYEQYF.

This clone occurred a few times. The V call is TRBV6-5, the J call TRBJ2-7; D call uncertain. The CDR3 is made up of 11 amino acids. V was pared by 4 bases and J by 3 bases, with 4 bases between. Germline assignment: CDR1 MNHEY and CDR2 SVGAGI. In DNA form, the CDR3 reads TGTGCCAGCAGTTCCTACTACGAGCAGTACTTC. This encodes CASSSYYEQYF.

V usage is TRBV7-9 and J usage is TRBJ2-4, with 10 bases aligning to TRBD2. This CDR3 is 17 amino acids long. Germline loops: CDR1 SEHNR, CDR2 FQNEAQ (reference sequence). Unmatched junction bases numbered 8, after V lost 5 bases and J lost 1 base. The CDR3 is CASSPRASGSAKNIQYF. In DNA, the CDR3 is TGTGCCAGCAGCCCCCGGGCTAGCGGGAGTGCCAAAAACATTCAGTACTTC.